The T cell receptor beta chain under discussion was sequenced for a study of blood T cell repertoires in COVID-19. The CDR3 length is 17 residues. Looked up from germline, CDR1 is SGDLS and CDR2 is YYNGEE. The V segment lost 4 bases and the J segment 4 bases; nucleotides outside the gene matches: 16. Generated by immunoSEQ multiplex PCR, the TCRdb table keeps only in-frame clones and is missing some. The profile covers over 25,000 clones, with about four fifths appearing a single time and over 13% taken by the ten largest. The TCR sequence derives from a man older than 75 with active or convalescent COVID-19. The rearrangement joins TRBV9 to TRBJ1-2; 7 bases fit TRBD1. Sequences were obtained from peripheral blood. CDR3 protein: CASSPGTVGPLGYGYTF. CDR3 sequence (DNA): TGTGCCAGCAGCCCAGGGACAGTAGGGCCCCTCGGCTATGGCTACACCTTC.